Listed below are T cell receptor beta chains from one sample, sequenced in a study of blood T cell repertoires in COVID-19. Data came from immunoSEQ multiplex PCR; TCRdb stores just in-frame clones and leaves some out. The sample has approximately 89,000 clones, 70% to 90% seen once; the top ten hold about 12%. Sample: peripheral blood. The origin of the receptors is a human donor in a cohort sampled during active COVID-19. Each CDR3 is given with its conserved first and last residue. Fields, in order: CDR3 protein, CDR3 DNA, clone size, J gene, D gene, V gene, CDR3 length. The D gene is left open where the match is weak. A row's size may be missing; if present it is once, few, many or a size class.

CASSKQGAYEQYF TGTGCCAGCAGCAAGCAGGGGGCCTACGAGCAGTACTTC - TRBJ2-7 TRBD1 TRBV7-6 13
CATSDPRQGNQPQHF TGTGCCACCAGTGATCCCCGACAGGGCAATCAGCCCCAGCATTTT once TRBJ1-5 - TRBV24-1 15
CASSPVAADSAIGYTF TGTGCCAGCTCACCGGTCGCAGCGGATTCGGCCATTGGCTACACCTTC - TRBJ1-2 - TRBV18 16
CASTEAWSSPLHF TGTGCCAGTACCGAAGCCTGGAGTTCACCCCTCCACTTT - TRBJ1-6 - TRBV19 13
CASSHLVRGGNYGYTF TGTGCCAGCAGCCATCTGGTCCGGGGGGGTAACTATGGCTACACCTTC once TRBJ1-2 - TRBV3-1/TRBV3-2 16
CASSYSTATYEQYF TGTGCCAGCAGTTATTCGACAGCAACCTACGAGCAGTACTTC - TRBJ2-7 - TRBV6-5 14
CASSQDGVEGLRSGNTIYF TGTGCCAGCAGCCAAGATGGGGTAGAGGGCCTACGCTCTGGAAACACCATATATTTT - TRBJ1-3 - TRBV3-1/TRBV3-2 19
CASSFTRDSGPLHF TGTGCCAGCAGCTTCACCCGGGATTCGGGTCCCCTCCACTTT - TRBJ1-6 - TRBV5-4 14
CASSAPWAEQYF TGTGCCAGCTCAGCCCCGTGGGCCGAGCAGTACTTC - TRBJ2-7 - TRBV18 12
CASSLGGGPYYGYTF TGTGCCAGCAGCTTGGGTGGGGGCCCATACTATGGCTACACCTTC - TRBJ1-2 - TRBV5-4 15
CAISVEGYQPQHF TGTGCCATCAGTGTCGAGGGTTATCAGCCCCAGCATTTT - TRBJ1-5 - TRBV10-3 13
CASSVDRARDGYTF TGTGCCAGCAGTGTCGACAGGGCTCGCGATGGCTACACCTTC many TRBJ1-2 TRBD1 TRBV27 14
CASSEYLQGARTDTQYF TGTGCCAGCAGTGAATATTTACAGGGGGCGCGTACAGATACGCAGTATTTT once TRBJ2-3 TRBD1 TRBV25-1 17
CASSLGQQLYEQYF TGCGCCAGCAGCTTGGGACAGCAACTCTACGAGCAGTACTTC - TRBJ2-7 - TRBV5-1 14
CASGGSSSGNTIYF TGTGCCAGCGGAGGGTCGAGCTCTGGAAACACCATATATTTT - TRBJ1-3 - TRBV6-5 14
CASSTAAGQGQNEQFF TGTGCCAGCAGTACGGCTGCCGGACAGGGTCAGAATGAGCAGTTCTTC - TRBJ2-1 TRBD1 TRBV6-6 16
CASSQAPTGGRTYGYTF TGCGCCAGCAGCCAAGCCCCAACAGGGGGCAGAACCTATGGCTACACCTTC - TRBJ1-2 TRBD1 TRBV4-1 17
CASSQAGLSGANVLTF TGTGCCAGCAGCCAAGCGGGCCTCTCTGGGGCCAACGTCCTGACTTTC - TRBJ2-6 - TRBV5-4 16
CASSFGVGEQYF TGTGCCAGCAGTTTCGGGGTAGGCGAGCAGTACTTC - TRBJ2-7 - TRBV28 12
CASSREQGAVAGNTIYF TGTGCCAGCTCACGTGAACAGGGTGCCGTGGCTGGAAACACCATATATTTT - TRBJ1-3 - TRBV18 17
CASSLLDRPTYEQYF TGTGCCAGCAGCCTATTGGACAGGCCTACCTACGAGCAGTACTTC - TRBJ2-7 TRBD1 TRBV3-1/TRBV3-2 15
CAISRQGSSYNEQFF TGTGCCATCAGTCGACAGGGTAGCTCCTACAATGAGCAGTTCTTC - TRBJ2-1 TRBD1 TRBV10-3 15
CASSSRGQGIGEAFF TGCGCCAGCAGCTCAAGGGGACAGGGGATAGGTGAAGCTTTCTTT - TRBJ1-1 TRBD1 TRBV5-1 15
CASSDSGQIYGYTF TGTGCCAGCAGTGATTCCGGACAGATCTATGGCTACACCTTC - TRBJ1-2 - TRBV6-1 14
CASSLDRGNGYTF TGTGCCAGCAGCCTTGACAGGGGGAACGGCTACACCTTC - TRBJ1-2 TRBD1 TRBV5-8 13
CASSRQPNEKLFF TGCGCCAGCAGTCGACAGCCTAATGAAAAACTGTTTTTT once TRBJ1-4 - TRBV5-1 13
CASSQDLGSSYEQYF TGTGCCAGCAGCCAAGATCTGGGCAGCTCCTACGAGCAGTACTTC once TRBJ2-7 - TRBV3-1/TRBV3-2 15
CASSPAGRGSIGTEAFF TGTGCCAGCAGCCCAGCCGGGAGGGGTTCAATAGGCACTGAAGCTTTCTTT - TRBJ1-1 - TRBV7-9 17
CASRPSGTYNSPLHF TGCGCCAGCAGGCCTTCCGGGACCTATAATTCACCCCTCCACTTT - TRBJ1-6 - TRBV5-1 15
CASSLKSEGAAFF TGTGCCAGCAGTTTAAAAAGCGAGGGTGCCGCTTTCTTT - TRBJ1-1 - TRBV28 13
CASSLTGWEQYF TGTGCCAGCAGCCTGACAGGGTGGGAGCAGTACTTC - TRBJ2-7 TRBD1 TRBV5-5 12
CASSLGLAGGPNEQFF TGTGCCAGCAGCTTGGGACTAGCGGGGGGCCCGAATGAGCAGTTCTTC - TRBJ2-1 TRBD2 TRBV5-4 16
CASSSRTSAIYEQYF TGTGCCAGCAGCTCCAGGACTAGCGCAATCTACGAGCAGTACTTC - TRBJ2-7 TRBD2 TRBV7-6 15
CASSRREKIDYGYTF TGCGCCAGCAGCCGTCGGGAAAAGATCGACTATGGCTACACCTTC - TRBJ1-2 - TRBV4-3 15
CASSLWGVRDSYEQYF TGTGCCAGCAGTTTATGGGGGGTGAGGGACTCCTACGAGCAGTACTTC - TRBJ2-7 - TRBV27 16
CASSFGRGEKLFF TGTGCCAGCAGCTTCGGACGGGGAGAAAAACTGTTTTTT - TRBJ1-4 - TRBV5-4 13
CASSIPPGEAGELFF TGTGCCAGTAGTATACCCCCGGGTGAGGCCGGGGAGCTGTTTTTT - TRBJ2-2 - TRBV19 15
CSVGAIQGTEQFF TGCAGCGTTGGGGCTATTCAGGGAACTGAGCAGTTCTTC few TRBJ2-1 - TRBV29-1 13
CASSIDRTSDGYTF TGTGCCAGCAGTATCGACAGAACTTCTGATGGCTACACCTTC - TRBJ1-2 - TRBV2 14
CASSRPQAHEQYF TGTGCCAGCAGCAGGCCCCAGGCGCACGAGCAGTACTTC - TRBJ2-7 - TRBV6-2/TRBV6-3 13
CASSVGVYVETSNQPQHF TGTGCCAGCAGCGTAGGGGTATATGTCGAGACAAGCAATCAGCCCCAGCATTTT - TRBJ1-5 - TRBV9 18
CASSFGLAGSNEQFF TGTGCCAGCAGCTTCGGACTAGCGGGGTCCAATGAGCAGTTCTTC - TRBJ2-1 TRBD2 TRBV5-4 15